The 2 T cell receptor beta chains below were found in one sample sequenced in a study of shared clonotypes between healthy human individuals. Measured with immunoSEQ multiplex PCR; TCRdb has only the in-frame clones, and not every one. This sample has millions of clones, with 85% to 95% found just once. Specimen: naive CD4+ T cells sorted from blood. Subset indicated: CD45RA+ positively selected. These receptors all stem from a man younger than 30 in good health.

This clone was detected only once. The chain joins TRBV6-1 to TRBJ1-2, with a weak D call TRBD1 (6 bases). With 2 bases removed from V and 2 bases from J, the gap between germline ends came to 12 bases. Germline CDR1 MNHNS, CDR2 SASEGT. CDR3 size: 15 residues. CDR3 amino acids: CASSELWGANYGYTF. CDR3 coding DNA: TGTGCCAGCAGTGAACTTTGGGGGGCCAACTATGGCTACACCTTC.

V usage is TRBV5-1 and J usage is TRBJ1-4; D ambiguous. V was trimmed by 0 bases and J by 6 bases, leaving 12 bases between them. Germline V gives CDR1 SGHRS, CDR2 YFSETQ. The length of the CDR3 is 15 residues. CDR3: CASSLAARWDEKLFF. The DNA for the CDR3 is TGCGCCAGCAGCTTGGCGGCCCGGTGGGATGAAAAACTGTTTTTT.